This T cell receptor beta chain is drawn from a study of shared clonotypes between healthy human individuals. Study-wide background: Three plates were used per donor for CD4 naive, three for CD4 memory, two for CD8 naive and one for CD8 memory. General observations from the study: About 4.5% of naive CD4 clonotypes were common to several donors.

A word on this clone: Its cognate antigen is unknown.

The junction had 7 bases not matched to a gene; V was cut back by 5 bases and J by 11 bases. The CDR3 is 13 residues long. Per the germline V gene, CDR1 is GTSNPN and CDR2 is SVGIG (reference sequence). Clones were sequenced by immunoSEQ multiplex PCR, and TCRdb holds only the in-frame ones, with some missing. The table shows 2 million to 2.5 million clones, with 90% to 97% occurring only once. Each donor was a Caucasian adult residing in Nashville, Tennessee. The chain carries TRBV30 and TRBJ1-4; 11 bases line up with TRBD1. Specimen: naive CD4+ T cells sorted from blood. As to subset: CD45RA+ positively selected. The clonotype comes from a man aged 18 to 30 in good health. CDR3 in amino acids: CAWAGQGAKKLFF. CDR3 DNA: TGTGCCTGGGCCGGACAGGGGGCCAAGAAACTGTTTTTT.